These 19 T cell receptor beta chains were all obtained from the same sample, sequenced in a study of CD8+CD57+ T cells in acquired aplastic anemia. Profiling of TCR beta VDJ combinations and CDR3 sequences used genomic DNA as template. TCRdb itself ran the reads through MiXCR, one entry per CDR3 protein. The table records a few hundred thousand distinct CDR3 sequences, approximately 70% of them present only once. Material for sequencing was sorted CD4+, CD8+, or CD8+CD57+ T cells (not recorded which) from PBMCs. The receptors were sampled from a human donor in good health, serving as a control.

As for this clonotype: A read error is likely, as this CDR3 ends without the conserved phenylalanine or tryptophan. The limits of the CDR3 on the DNA are not certain, so only TCRdb's listed CDR3 is given. The genes are TRBV14 and TRBJ1-2; the table names TRBD1, a call not compared with the DNA. Germline V gene data show CDR1 as SGHDN and CDR2 as FVKESK. The CDR3 is 13 residues long, counting both termini. CDR3 sequence: CASSRRDSLFSPL.

This clonotype was observed a few times. V usage is TRBV19 and J usage is TRBJ1-4; 8 nucleotides match TRBD1. V shed 9 bases, J shed 8 bases, and the junction held 8 bases outside the gene matches. From germline, CDR1 is LNHDA and CDR2 SQIVND (reference sequence). The CDR3 is made up of 13 amino acids. The CDR3 is CASTGQGNEKLFF. The CDR3 nucleotides are TGTGCCAGCACCGGACAGGGTAACGAAAAACTGTTTTTT.

A note on this clonotype: Lacking the conserved final phenylalanine or tryptophan, this CDR3 likely reflects a read error. No DNA is shown, since the ends of the CDR3 on it are uncertain; the CDR3 is the one TCRdb lists. V and J are TRBV2 and TRBJ1-1; the listed D gene, TRBD1, was not tested against the DNA. Ends included, the CDR3 has 15 residues. Germline CDR1 is SNHLY and CDR2 is FYNNEI. The chain's CDR3 is CASSYRSDNYGDTFG.

The V gene is TRBV4-1, the J gene TRBJ1-1; D remains ambiguous. There are 15 residues in the CDR3. CDR1 and CDR2 from the germline V gene are MGHRA and YSYEKL. V was trimmed by 1 base and J by 4 bases, leaving 13 bases between them. CDR3 sequence: CASSQGQTIATEAFF. The CDR3 DNA is TGCGCCAGCAGCCAAGGTCAGACGATAGCCACTGAAGCTTTCTTT.

There are a few counts of this clonotype. The chain recombines TRBV10-3 with TRBJ2-7; either TRBD1 or TRBD2 may supply D (5 bases each). The CDR3 totals 14 residues. Per germline, CDR1 ENHRY and CDR2 SYGVKD. V was clipped by 2 bases and J by 1 base, with 9 bases between them. CDR3 nucleotides: TGTGCCATCAGTGAGGGGGGATCGTCCTACGAGCAGTACTTC. Its translation: CAISEGGSSYEQYF.

This clonotype was seen at least ten times. This chain links TRBV19 with TRBJ2-7; tentatively, D is TRBD1 or TRBD2 (5 bases each). Trimming pared 5 bases from V and 7 bases from J, leaving 21 bases between. The germline V gene has CDR1 LNHDA and CDR2 SQIVND (reference sequence). This CDR3 has 15 amino acids. CDR3 amino acids: CASSRRDGDAGEQYF. CDR3 in DNA: TGTGCCAGTAGTCGCCGGGACGGTGACGCCGGGGAGCAGTACTTC. The full variable domain, completed using reference TRBV19 and TRBJ2-7, is DGGITQSPKYLFRKEGQNVTLSCEQNLNHDAMYWYRQDPGQGLRLIYYSQIVNDFQKGDIAEGYSVSREKKESFPLTVTSAQKNPTAFYLCASSRRDGDAGEQYFGPGTRLTVT.

This clonotype was seen at least ten times. The chain recombines TRBV20-1 with TRBJ1-5, with D perhaps TRBD1 (6 bases). The length of the CDR3 is 14 residues. CDR1 DFQATT and CDR2 SNEGSKA come from the germline V gene (reference sequence). V gave up 5 bases and J gave up 6 bases, with 17 bases separating them. The CDR3 DNA reads as TGCAGTGCTCTTCACAGGGCTGGAAGTCAGCCCCAGCATTTT. Encoded protein: CSALHRAGSQPQHF.

This chain joins TRBV7-3 and TRBJ1-2; D might be TRBD1 (5 bases). Trimming removed 5 bases from V and 3 bases from J, with 16 bases in between. CDR1 and CDR2 from the germline V gene are SGHTA and FQGTGA. CDR3 length: 15 amino acids. CDR3 loop: CASSPGTSRDYGYTF. In DNA, the CDR3 is TGTGCCAGCAGCCCGGGGACGAGTAGGGACTATGGCTACACCTTC. The variable domain in full, completed from reference TRBV7-3 and TRBJ1-2, reads GAGVSQTPSNKVTEKGKYVELRCDPISGHTALYWYRQSLGQGPEFLIYFQGTGAADDSGLPNDRFFAVRPEGSVSTLKIQRTERGDSAVYLCASSPGTSRDYGYTFGSGTRLTVV.

This clonotype was observed many times. This rearrangement joins TRBV6-5 to TRBJ1-2; no definite D call. Germline V gene sequence: CDR1 MNHEY, CDR2 SVGAGI. Between the trimmed V and J ends, which lost 7 bases and 7 bases, there was a span of 22 bases. The CDR3 runs to 15 residues. The CDR3 loop reads CASNKLTGKTFGYTF. The CDR3 coding sequence is TGTGCCAGCAATAAATTGACGGGGAAGACCTTTGGCTACACCTTC.

The chain uses TRBV13 and TRBJ1-5, with D unclear. With 4 bases removed from V and 5 bases from J, the gap between germline ends came to 9 bases. Germline V gives CDR1 PRHDT, CDR2 FYEKMQ (reference sequence). CDR3 length equals 13 residues. The CDR3 region is CASSSHRDQPQHF. The CDR3 region has the DNA TGTGCCAGCAGCTCCCATCGGGATCAGCCCCAGCATTTT. The full variable domain, its missing parts supplied by reference TRBV13 and TRBJ1-5, is AAGVIQSPRHLIKEKRETATLKCYPIPRHDTVYWYQQGPGQDPQFLISFYEKMQSDKGSIPDRFSAQQFSDYHSELNMSSLELGDSALYFCASSSHRDQPQHFGDGTRLSIL.

The V call is TRBV5-6, the J call TRBJ2-7; TRBD2 aligns across 8 bases. The V segment lost 4 bases and the J segment 5 bases; nucleotides outside the gene matches: 11. The CDR3 spans 15 residues. Germline assignment: CDR1 SGHDT and CDR2 YYEEEE. CDR3 residues: CASSTLCSGVNEQYF. The DNA of the CDR3 is TGTGCCAGCAGCACCCTCTGTAGCGGGGTAAACGAGCAGTACTTC. The complete variable domain, with remaining parts taken from reference TRBV5-6 and TRBJ2-7, reads DAGVTQSPTHLIKTRGQQVTLRCSPKSGHDTVSWYQQALGQGPQFIFQYYEEEERQRGNFPDRFSGHQFPNYSSELNVNALLLGDSALYLCASSTLCSGVNEQYFGPGTRLTVT.

The J gene is TRBJ2-3, the V gene TRBV25-1, with D perhaps matching TRBD2 (5 bases). V was shortened by 6 bases and J by 11 bases, with 24 bases between the two germline ends. The CDR3 has 15 residues. Germline-derived CDR1 and CDR2 are MGHDK and SYGVNS. CDR3 DNA: TGTGCCAGCAGCGTCCGGGGAAACAACTCCAATAAGCAGTATTTT. Translating it yields CASSVRGNNSNKQYF. Full variable domain (rest looked up from reference TRBV25-1 and TRBJ2-3): EADIYQTPRYLVIGTGKKITLECSQTMGHDKMYWYQQDPGMELHLIHYSYGVNSTEKGDLSSESTVSRIRTEHFPLTLESARPSHTSQYLCASSVRGNNSNKQYFGPGTRLTVL.

This clonotype has only a few counts. The rearrangement links TRBV20-1 to TRBJ2-1; possible D gene TRBD2, 7 bases. V shed 3 bases and J shed 6 bases, with 12 bases lying between them. The germline V gene encodes CDR1 DFQATT and CDR2 SNEGSKA (reference sequence). This CDR3 is built from 13 residues. The CDR3 bases are TGCAGTGCTAGTGTGGGGGGGCCCAATGAGCAGTTCTTC. Encoded protein: CSASVGGPNEQFF.

This chain uses TRBV10-3 with TRBJ1-2; tentative D call: TRBD1 (6 bases). CDR1 is ENHRY, CDR2 SYGVKD, per germline. This CDR3 is 14 amino acids long. V lost 3 bases, J lost 2 bases, and 10 bases lay in between. The CDR3 nucleotides are TGTGCCATCAGTGATCGGGGGGCCAACTATGGCTACACCTTC. It translates to CAISDRGANYGYTF.

The V gene is TRBV20-1, the J gene TRBJ1-2, with D uncertain. Germline assignment: CDR1 DFQATT and CDR2 SNEGSKA (reference sequence). The CDR3 is made up of 13 amino acids. Trimming took off 1 base at V and 9 bases at J, with 15 bases between the two ends. The CDR3 DNA sequence: TGCAGTGCTAGAGCCGCGCATATAGCAAGCTACACCTTC. This gives the protein CSARAAHIASYTF.

This clonotype was observed at least ten times. The chain uses TRBV7-2 and TRBJ1-2; D is unresolved. The germline CDR1 and CDR2 sequences are SGHTA and FQGNSA. Deletions cut 6 bases from V and 5 bases from J, with 16 bases between. There are 14 residues in the CDR3. The CDR3 loop reads CASSLSMLVYGYTF. In DNA, the CDR3 is TGTGCCAGCAGTTTGTCGATGTTGGTGTATGGCTACACCTTC.

About this clonotype itself: Compared with germline, one end of the junction differs, possibly owing to a read error. The CDR3 reads CASSVAGSPDAFF. The CDR3 DNA reads TGTGCCAGCAGCGTAGCTGGGAGCCCTGATGCTTTCTTT. The chain links TRBV9 to TRBJ1-1; no firm D call. The CDR3 length is 13 residues. Germline V gene data show CDR1 as SGDLS and CDR2 as YYNGEE.

The chain is built from TRBV18 and TRBJ2-2; D is undetermined. Germline CDR1 reads KGHSH; CDR2 reads LQKENI. Trimming took off 2 bases at V and 0 bases at J, with 10 bases between the two ends. The CDR3 covers 16 residues. The CDR3 here is CASSPTTSTNTGELFF. CDR3 nucleotide sequence: TGTGCCAGCTCACCAACGACCTCTACGAACACCGGGGAGCTGTTTTTT.

The rearrangement links TRBV20-1 to TRBJ2-5; D is uncertain. This CDR3 is built from 12 residues. The V and J ends lost 6 bases and 12 bases respectively, with 20 bases between them. Germline V gene data show CDR1 as DFQATT and CDR2 as SNEGSKA (reference sequence). The CDR3, as DNA: TGCAGTGCCCAGGTGGCAGCCTTAAACAAGTACTTC. Amino acids: CSAQVAALNKYF.